The clone carrying this T cell receptor beta chain was counted between two and nine times. Ophthalmopathy patients had moderate-to-severe active disease, CAS ≥3, NOSPECS ≥4, and disease duration under 3 months. Uncontrolled infection, other autoimmune disease, pregnancy or lactation disqualified patients from enrolment. V was pared by 0 bases and J by 7 bases, with 13 bases between. Germline CDR1 is SQVTM and CDR2 is ANQGSEA. The CDR3 is made up of 14 amino acids. What was amplified from RNA transcripts were TCR beta CDR3 regions. TCR CDR3 regions were first amplified by RT-PCR with HTBI primers. In TCRdb, the multiplex PCR reads were re-called with MiXCR into one record per CDR3 protein. The repertoire holds hundreds of thousands of distinct CDR3 sequences, with roughly a sixth as singletons. These data come from a study of T cells in Graves' hyperthyroidism and ophthalmopathy.

Sequenced sample: blood. J is TRBJ2-1 and V is TRBV29-1; D is unresolved. This clonotype was obtained from a middle-aged woman with Graves' ophthalmopathy. CDR3 amino acids: CSVEDHSVGNEQFF. CDR3 nucleotide sequence: TGCAGCGTTGAAGATCACTCAGTAGGGAATGAGCAGTTCTTC.